The rows below give T cell receptor beta chains drawn from one sample of a study of OX40 agonist ivuxolimab in advanced cancers. The table came from immunoSEQ multiplex PCR; TCRdb's copy has only in-frame clones and leaves some out. The sample includes tens of thousands of clones, 85% to 90% of them seen just once. The sequencing here drew on CD4+ or CD8+ T cells sorted from blood, taken in a trial of the OX40 agonist ivuxolimab. These receptors originate from an adult with an advanced solid tumor such as melanoma, head and neck, liver or kidney cancer. CDR3s include the opening cysteine and the closing phenylalanine or tryptophan. D genes are given only for firm matches. Part of the rows lack a size; the others show once, few, many or a class for expanded clones.

j_gene,d_gene,abundance,v_gene,CDR3nt,CDR3aa
TRBJ1-1,.,once,TRBV5-1,TGCGCCAGCAGCCAGGCTTCCATGAACACTGAAGCTTTCTTT,CASSQASMNTEAFF
TRBJ1-2,.,.,TRBV7-2,TGTGCCAGCAGCTTAGGTGCGGGAAACTATGGCTACACCTTC,CASSLGAGNYGYTF
TRBJ2-7,TRBD2,.,TRBV25-1,TGTGCCAGCAGGCCCACTAGCGGGCCCGCCTACGAGCAGTACTTC,CASRPTSGPAYEQYF
TRBJ2-5,TRBD2,.,TRBV6-6,TGTGCCAGCAGTCCCCGTGGACTAGCGGGCCAAGAGACCCAGTACTTC,CASSPRGLAGQETQYF
TRBJ1-6,.,once,TRBV7-9,TGTGCCAGCAGCCGATCAACCTTCGGAGGCCGGAGCTCACCCCTCCACTTT,CASSRSTFGGRSSPLHF
TRBJ2-3,.,.,TRBV25-1,TGTGCCAGCAGTGAGAGCACAGATACGCAGTATTTT,CASSESTDTQYF
TRBJ1-1,.,once,TRBV7-9,TGTGCCAGCAGGGCTAATTTGAGACACCATCTCGCGAACACTGAAGCTTTCTTT,CASRANLRHHLANTEAFF
TRBJ2-5,.,once,TRBV9,TGTGCCAGCAGCCCCCGGATAGCGGTACAAGAGACCCAGTACTTC,CASSPRIAVQETQYF
TRBJ1-6,TRBD1,.,TRBV9,TGTGCCAGCAGCGCGCGGGGACAGGCGGATTCACCCCTCCACTTT,CASSARGQADSPLHF
TRBJ1-5,.,once,TRBV4-1,TGCGCCAGCAGCCAAGATTGGCCAGGCCCCCAACCCCAGCATTTT,CASSQDWPGPQPQHF
TRBJ2-3,.,.,TRBV4-1,TGCGCCAGCAGCCATCCAGGGGAGGGAGAAGATACGCAGTATTTT,CASSHPGEGEDTQYF
TRBJ1-4,.,once,TRBV28,TGTGCCAGCAGTGGACAGAAAAATGAAAAACTGTTTTTT,CASSGQKNEKLFF
TRBJ1-2,.,once,TRBV12-1,TGTGCCAGCAGGCTCCGGGACAGGGATAACTATGGCTACACCTTC,CASRLRDRDNYGYTF
TRBJ1-1,.,.,TRBV19,TGTGCCAGTAGGACCTCCGCCCGCCTAGGGACTGAAGCTTTCTTT,CASRTSARLGTEAFF
TRBJ2-1,TRBD2,.,TRBV7-2,TGTGCCAGCAGCTTCCTAGCGGGCCCCTACAATGAGCAGTTCTTC,CASSFLAGPYNEQFF
TRBJ1-1,.,.,TRBV18,TGTGCCAGCTCACCGGATTACAGCAGAACGGAAGCTTTCTTT,CASSPDYSRTEAFF
TRBJ1-1,.,.,TRBV2,TGTGCCAGCAGTTCCGTGGGGGGTTACACTGAAGCTTTCTTT,CASSSVGGYTEAFF
TRBJ2-5,.,.,TRBV14,TGTGCCAGCAGCCAAGGGCCCGGCGGAAACCAAGAGACCCAGTACTTC,CASSQGPGGNQETQYF
TRBJ2-7,.,once,TRBV5-1,TGCGCCAGCAGTTTATCCGGAAACTACGAGCAGTACTTC,CASSLSGNYEQYF
TRBJ2-5,.,.,TRBV5-5,TGTGCCAGCAGCTTGGCCGGCTATTTATCCCAAGAGACCCAGTACTTC,CASSLAGYLSQETQYF
TRBJ2-3,TRBD2,.,TRBV28,TGTGCCAGCAGTTTAGAGGGCGGGAGGACGGATACGCAGTATTTT,CASSLEGGRTDTQYF
TRBJ2-3,.,.,TRBV15,TGTGCCACCAGCGAAAGATCAGGTTCCCTTAGCACAGATACGCAGTATTTT,CATSERSGSLSTDTQYF
TRBJ1-5,.,once,TRBV2,TGTGCCAGTACAGGGTCCCGAGGGAGGGTTGGCAATCAGCCCCAGCATTTT,CASTGSRGRVGNQPQHF
TRBJ1-1,.,.,TRBV6-5,TGTGCCAGCAGTTATAAGGCCGTATTGCGCACTGAAGCTTTCTTT,CASSYKAVLRTEAFF
TRBJ2-1,.,few,TRBV5-1,TGCGCCAGCAGAAGGGGAACCCAAAGCTCCTACAATGAGCAGTTCTTC,CASRRGTQSSYNEQFF
TRBJ2-7,.,.,TRBV7-2,TGTGCCAGCAGCTTAAGGTTCGGGTTGCAGTACTTC,CASSLRFGLQYF
TRBJ2-2,.,.,TRBV9,TGTGCCAGCAGCGTAGTTACAGGGTTCGGAACCGGGGAGCTGTTTTTT,CASSVVTGFGTGELFF
TRBJ1-4,TRBD1,.,TRBV9,TGTGCCAGCAGCGCTGACAGGGGGTGGGAAAAACTGTTTTTT,CASSADRGWEKLFF
TRBJ2-1,TRBD2,.,TRBV10-3,TGTGCCATCAGTGAGTCCCCCGGACTAGCTGATGAGCAGTTCTTC,CAISESPGLADEQFF
TRBJ1-5,TRBD1,few,TRBV28,TGTGCCAGCAGTCTCACGGGACAGGGGAATCAGCCCCAGCATTTT,CASSLTGQGNQPQHF
TRBJ2-1,.,.,TRBV11-2,TGTGCCAGCAGCTTAGATCCCGGGCAGGGGCAGTTCTTC,CASSLDPGQGQFF
TRBJ1-1,.,.,TRBV7-9,TGTGCCAGCAGCTTATCAGGGTTTCGAGAAGCTTTCTTT,CASSLSGFREAFF
TRBJ2-7,TRBD1,.,TRBV10-2,TGCGCCAGCAGCGGGACAGGGGGCAGGGAGCAGTACTTC,CASSGTGGREQYF
TRBJ2-2,TRBD2,once,TRBV10-3,TGTGCCATCAGAGGACTAGCCTCGAACACCGGGGAGCTGTTTTTT,CAIRGLASNTGELFF
TRBJ2-1,.,.,TRBV2,TGTGCCAGCGGAGGATACTACAATGAGCAGTTCTTC,CASGGYYNEQFF
TRBJ2-5,TRBD1,.,TRBV5-6,TGTGCCAGCAGCTTGGTCTCCGGGGACAGGGAGACCCAGTACTTC,CASSLVSGDRETQYF
TRBJ1-4,.,.,TRBV7-8,TGTGCCAGCAGCCGTACAGGCTTCAGGGAAAAACTGTTTTTT,CASSRTGFREKLFF
TRBJ2-5,.,.,TRBV10-3,TGTGCCATCAGTGATAATAACGGTCAAGAGACCCAGTACTTC,CAISDNNGQETQYF
TRBJ2-5,.,.,TRBV5-1,TGCGCCAGCAGCTCCTCTTCTGGGGGGGCCAAGACCCAGTACTTC,CASSSSSGGAKTQYF
TRBJ2-6,TRBD1,.,TRBV14,TGTGCCAGCCTCAGGACAGGGGGTACAGCGGGGGCCAACGTCCTGACTTTC,CASLRTGGTAGANVLTF
TRBJ2-7,.,.,TRBV5-5,TGTGCCAGCGCGACGGCACTCTACGAGCAGTACTTC,CASATALYEQYF
TRBJ1-6,.,.,TRBV27,TGTGCCAGCAGTCCGTGGGGGTTGGATAATTCACCCCTCCACTTT,CASSPWGLDNSPLHF
TRBJ2-3,.,once,TRBV5-4,TGTGCCAGCAGCTCTAACGGGGGATATACGCAGTATTTT,CASSSNGGYTQYF
TRBJ2-5,TRBD1,.,TRBV10-3,TGTGCCATCAGTCGGACAGGGGAGACCCAGTACTTC,CAISRTGETQYF
TRBJ2-1,.,.,TRBV4-1,TGCGCCAGCAGCCATTTCTTCGTGGATGAGCAGTTCTTC,CASSHFFVDEQFF
TRBJ2-3,.,.,TRBV5-6,TGTGCCAGCAGCTTATGGGGGGCCACAGATACGCAGTATTTT,CASSLWGATDTQYF
TRBJ2-7,TRBD1,once,TRBV18,TGTGCCAGCTCACCACCGGGCAGGGGGCTCTACGAGCAGTACTTC,CASSPPGRGLYEQYF
TRBJ1-4,.,few,TRBV7-2,TGTGCCAGCAGCCCGGGACCGATGAATGAAAAACTGTTTTTT,CASSPGPMNEKLFF
TRBJ2-3,.,.,TRBV5-1,TGCGCCAGCAGCTTGTACGCGGCAGATACGCAGTATTTT,CASSLYAADTQYF
TRBJ2-5,TRBD2,.,TRBV19,TGTGCCACCTCTAGCGGGAGAGGGGGCGAGACCCAGTACTTC,CATSSGRGGETQYF
TRBJ2-1,.,.,TRBV29-1,TGCAGCGCATCCAGGGAGATATACAATGAGCAGTTCTTC,CSASREIYNEQFF
TRBJ1-2,.,.,TRBV7-9,TGTGCCAGCAGCTCAACTGGACAGCCTGTACTATTTTATGGCTACACCTTC,CASSSTGQPVLFYGYTF
TRBJ1-1,TRBD1,.,TRBV5-1,TGCGCCAGCCGAAACAGGGGGAACACTGAAGCTTTCTTT,CASRNRGNTEAFF
TRBJ1-1,.,.,TRBV6-5,TGTGCCAGCAGACTTATACGGGGCACTGAAGCTTTCTTT,CASRLIRGTEAFF
TRBJ2-1,.,.,TRBV21-1,TGTGCCGGTTCCTACGACGGATACAATGAGCAGTTCTTC,CAGSYDGYNEQFF